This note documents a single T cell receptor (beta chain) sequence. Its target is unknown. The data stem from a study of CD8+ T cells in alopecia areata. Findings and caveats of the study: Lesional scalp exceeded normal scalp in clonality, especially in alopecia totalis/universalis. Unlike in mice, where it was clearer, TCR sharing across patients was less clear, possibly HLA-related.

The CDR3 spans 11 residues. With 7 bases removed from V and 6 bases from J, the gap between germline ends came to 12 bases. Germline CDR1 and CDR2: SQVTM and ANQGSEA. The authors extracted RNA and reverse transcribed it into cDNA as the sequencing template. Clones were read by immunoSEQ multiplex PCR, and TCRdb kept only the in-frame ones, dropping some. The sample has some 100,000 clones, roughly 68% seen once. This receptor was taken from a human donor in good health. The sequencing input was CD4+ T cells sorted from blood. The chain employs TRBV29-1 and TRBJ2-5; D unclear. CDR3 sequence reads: CSAEMGKTQYF. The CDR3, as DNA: TGCAGCGCCGAGATGGGGAAGACCCAGTACTTC.